This T cell receptor beta chain was retrieved from a study of shared clonotypes between healthy human individuals (dated by TCRdb to between 2020 and 2021). For the wider study: The cohort comprised two women and a few men aged 18 to 49 years. For each donor, three plates each were used for CD4 naive and CD4 memory, two plates were used for CD8 naive, and one plate was used for CD8 memory. The study deeply sequenced blood TCR repertoires of about five healthy adults to estimate repertoire size and the extent of clonotype sharing between individuals. Different laboratories and diverse techniques were used to prepare libraries and sequence TCR repertoires, to increase sequencing depth and limit assay-specific biases. Per donor, leukapheresis produced somewhere between about 0.8 and 9.5 billion PBMCs. Overall results and qualifications from the work: The genetic and exposure-history diversity represented was limited by the small number of donors. Incomplete sequencing was indicated by rarefaction of sorted-subset datasets, despite the large sequencing depth. When several donors were compared, the shared fraction of clonotypes was around 5.1% for naive CD4, 3.5% for naive CD8, more than 2% for memory CD4, and 0.4% for memory CD8. Only blood was sampled, and tissue TCR repertoires likely differ from those in blood. Pairwise subsampling led to the expectation that sequencing depth would affect the degree of clonotype sharing among donors. Naive subsets generally had larger estimated clonotype richness than memory subsets did. Compared with non-shared clonotypes, the clonotypes found in all four sorted-subset donors had higher generation probabilities.

CDR1 and CDR2, looked up from the germline V gene (reference sequence), are SEHNR and FQNEAQ. Inclusive of the bounding cysteine and phenylalanine, the CDR3 is 15 residues long. Only the CDR3 region is kept as DNA, spanning 45 bases read in frame from base 1. Trimming at the junction amounts to 2 bases on V and 3 bases on J, and the germline ends lie 10 bases apart. Using the deep immunoSEQ assay, multiplex PCR amplified TCR CDR3 regions from genomic DNA. For each cell subset, the extracted genomic DNA was distributed evenly across all wells of several immunoSEQ 96-well plates, and each plate served as one replicate. For sorted subsets, each replicate PCR was loaded with approximately 0.2 ug genomic DNA, equivalent to 30,000 or so T cell genomes. The purified libraries were quantified using a Qubit 3.0 fluorometer, sized with a Bioanalyzer 2100, and then quantified again using the KAPA Library Quantification kit. Every immunoSEQ 96-well plate was sequenced on a separate single-read 150-cycle Illumina NextSeq 550 flow cell. The original pipeline was this. Because the immunoSEQ output included only junctional sequences and no quality scores, the filtering could not be the same as the filtering used for full-length reads. To assign V/J genes and CDR3, sequences were annotated using PyIR, a Python wrapper for IgBLAST v1.9, with IMGT germline references. Reads with weak V/J assignments (E-value above 1e-6), missing CDR3, stop codons, out-of-frame junctions, or ambiguous translated residues were removed. V3J clonotypes were defined as sequences sharing an identical inferred V gene, J gene, and CDR3 amino acid sequence. Percentage overlap between repertoires was computed as shared unique clonotypes divided by the size of the smaller repertoire. RTK rarefaction, the Chao1 estimator, and Recon v2.1 estimates of unobserved clonotypes were used to assess repertoire richness. Generation probabilities were computed with OLGA for all TCRbeta clonotypes obtained by the gDNA method from a few donors. Not all clones reach the TCRdb copy of this immuneACCESS table, which keeps in-frame sequences only. Checked studies attribute under half of the gap to unresolved V genes and leave the rest unexplained. From that table come the V and J calls and clone size; the DNA was used to work out D and trimming. The sample table lists millions of clones, 85% to 95% of them with a count of one. 0.1% to 0.15% of the sample is in the top ten clones.

The donors were healthy, HIV-negative adults with no recently reported acute infections or vaccinations. All donors were Caucasian adults living in Nashville, Tennessee, USA. CD4+ T cells were enriched through magnetic negative selection, after which naive cells were positively selected on CD45RA and the remaining negative fraction served as the memory subset. After blood collection by leukapheresis, PBMCs were isolated using Ficoll-Histopaque density gradient centrifugation and then cryopreserved in the vapor phase of liquid nitrogen. Purity and quantity of every magnetically sorted T cell population were checked by analytical flow cytometry. Each sorted fraction had its genomic DNA isolated and then quantified by UV absorbance on a Nanodrop 2000c. A note on this clone: Its antigen is still unknown. Base qualities are missing; no much larger clone stands one base away.

The sequence is built from TRBV7-9 and TRBJ1-4; TRBD1 is possibly the D segment (6 matching bases). This receptor was obtained from a man aged 18 to 30 in good health. The sample comprised naive CD4+ T cells sorted from blood. According to the study, the label for this sample's cell subset or site signals: CD45RA+ positively selected. In nucleotides, the sequence is TGTGCCAGCAGCTTAAGGGGGGGTCCTAATGAAAAACTGTTTTTT. The encoded protein is CASSLRGGPNEKLFF.